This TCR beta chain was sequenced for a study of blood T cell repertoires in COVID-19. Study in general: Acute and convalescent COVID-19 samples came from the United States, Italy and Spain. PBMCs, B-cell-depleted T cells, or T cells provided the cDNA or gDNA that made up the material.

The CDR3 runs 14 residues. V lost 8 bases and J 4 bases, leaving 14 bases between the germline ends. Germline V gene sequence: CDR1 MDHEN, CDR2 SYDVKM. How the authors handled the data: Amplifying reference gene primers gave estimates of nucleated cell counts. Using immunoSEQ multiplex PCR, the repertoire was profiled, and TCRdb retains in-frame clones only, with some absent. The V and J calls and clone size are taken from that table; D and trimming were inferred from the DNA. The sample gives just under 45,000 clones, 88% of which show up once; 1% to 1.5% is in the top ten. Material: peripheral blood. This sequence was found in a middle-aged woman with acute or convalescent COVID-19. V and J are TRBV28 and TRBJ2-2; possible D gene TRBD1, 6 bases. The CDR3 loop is CASGNLRGTGELFF. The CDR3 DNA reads TGTGCCAGCGGAAACCTCAGGGGCACCGGGGAGCTGTTTTTT. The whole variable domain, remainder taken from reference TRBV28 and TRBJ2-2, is DVKVTQSSRYLVKRTGEKVFLECVQDMDHENMFWYRQDPGLGLRLIYFSYDVKMKEKGDIPEGYSVSREKKERFSLILESASTNQTSMYLCASGNLRGTGELFFGEGSRLTVL.